The clone carrying this T cell receptor (beta chain) has a count of ten or more. Its specificity is not known. MiXCR was run by TCRdb on the 5' RACE reads, yielding one entry per CDR3 protein. Here the sample spans about 200,000 distinct CDR3 sequences, 25% to 30% being singletons. The sample comes from a study of CD8 T cells in ankylosing spondylitis. This CDR3 contains 13 residues. The junction had 3 bases not matched to a gene; V was cut back by 6 bases and J by 5 bases. Germline lookup yields CDR1 DFQATT and CDR2 SNEGSKA (reference sequence). Findings and limits, study-wide: CD8+ disease-linked clones were present at relatively low frequencies in blood. Disease-linked clones were reportedly significantly enriched in matched ankylosing spondylitis synovial fluid.

The specimen was blood, either unsorted or a sorted T cell fraction (not recorded which). The chain uses TRBV20-1 and TRBJ2-1; 11 bases agree with TRBD2. The source is a male donor with ankylosing spondylitis or in good health (not recorded which). DNA for the CDR3: TGCAGTGCCCCGACTAGCGGGAACAATGAGCAGTTCTTC. Translating it yields CSAPTSGNNEQFF.